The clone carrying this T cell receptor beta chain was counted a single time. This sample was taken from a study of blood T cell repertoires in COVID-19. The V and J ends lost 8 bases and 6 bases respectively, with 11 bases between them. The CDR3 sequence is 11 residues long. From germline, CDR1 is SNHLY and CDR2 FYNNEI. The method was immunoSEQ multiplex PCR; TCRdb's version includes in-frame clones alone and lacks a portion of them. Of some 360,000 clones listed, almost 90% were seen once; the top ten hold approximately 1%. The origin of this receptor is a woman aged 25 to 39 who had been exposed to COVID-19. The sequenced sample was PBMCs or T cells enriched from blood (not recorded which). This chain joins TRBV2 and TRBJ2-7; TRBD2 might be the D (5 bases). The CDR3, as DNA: TGTGCCAGCCAGCCGGGAAGCGAGCAGTACTTC. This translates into CASQPGSEQYF.